What follows describes a single T cell receptor (beta chain). Its antigen is currently unknown. These data are taken from a study of OX40 agonist ivuxolimab in advanced cancers. Whole-study context: Partial responses were seen in three patients, one with hepatocellular carcinoma and two with cutaneous melanoma. Regarding the study as a whole: CD8+ T cells showed, on average, more clonal expansion than CD4+ cells. CD4+ and CD8+ blood T cells expanded clonally by week 6 at 0.1 to 3.0 mg/kg. Some nonresponders additionally presented with little normalized T-cell clonal expansion.

Generated by immunoSEQ multiplex PCR, the TCRdb table keeps only in-frame clones and is missing some. The table lists just under 65,000 clones, 80% to 90% of them singletons. Germline trimming cut 5 bases from V and 0 bases from J; bases unmatched to any gene: 13. Germline CDR1 and CDR2: SGHRS and YFSETQ. The CDR3 contains 18 residues. This specimen consisted of CD4+ or CD8+ T cells sorted from blood, obtained in a trial of the OX40 agonist ivuxolimab. The chain carries TRBV5-1 and TRBJ2-3, with TRBD2 matching over 9 bases. The clonotype originates from an adult with an advanced solid tumor such as melanoma, head and neck, liver or kidney cancer. The CDR3 protein is CASSSGAAGGTSTDTQYF. DNA of the CDR3: TGCGCCAGCAGTTCCGGGGCGGCGGGAGGGACTAGCACAGATACGCAGTATTTT.